A single sample gave rise to the 29 T cell receptor beta chains below, sequenced in a study of T cell changes during pregnancy in multiple sclerosis. The repertoire was sequenced with immunoSEQ multiplex PCR; TCRdb's copy has only in-frame clones and lacks some. The sample contains more than 25,000 clones, 91% of which appear only once. Source: CD8+ T cells from peripheral blood mononuclear cells, taken in the second trimester of pregnancy. The receptors shown here come from a female donor in good health, enrolled as a control in a pregnancy study.

V usage is TRBV19 and J usage is TRBJ2-7; the D gene is possibly TRBD1 (6 bases). Trimming cost V 0 bases and J 1 base, with 16 bases left between them. CDR1 is LNHDA and CDR2 is SQIVND in the germline V gene (reference sequence). The CDR3 contains 17 residues. The CDR3 is CASSIDLLGATSYEQYF. Written as DNA, the CDR3 is TGTGCCAGTAGTATAGATCTATTGGGGGCTACTTCCTACGAGCAGTACTTC.

The genes are TRBV25-1 and TRBJ1-1; D call uncertain. The V gene's germline CDR1 is MGHDK and CDR2 SYGVNS. The CDR3 is 15 amino acids. V lost 0 bases and J lost 4, with 12 bases in between. CDR3 coding DNA: TGTGCCAGCAGTGAATATAGAGGGTCTGCCACTGAAGCTTTCTTT. Its protein product is CASSEYRGSATEAFF. Full variable domain (remainder filled in from reference TRBV25-1 and TRBJ1-1): EADIYQTPRYLVIGTGKKITLECSQTMGHDKMYWYQQDPGMELHLIHYSYGVNSTEKGDLSSESTVSRIRTEHFPLTLESARPSHTSQYLCASSEYRGSATEAFFGQGTRLTVV.

V usage is TRBV6-5 and J usage is TRBJ1-6, with D possibly being TRBD1 (6 bases). V lost 10 bases, J lost 11 bases, and 18 bases lay in between. The germline V gene encodes CDR1 MNHEY and CDR2 SVGAGI. The CDR3 length is 13 residues. DNA for the CDR3: TGTGCCACCTCAAGGGGCGAGGGGGCACCCCTCCACTTT. This translates into CATSRGEGAPLHF.

This clone came up once. The rearrangement joins TRBV4-3 to TRBJ1-6; D unresolved. CDR1 and CDR2 (germline): LGHNA, YSLEER. V lost 0 bases, J lost 8 bases, and 14 bases lay in between. CDR3 length: 16 amino acids. This CDR3 is CASSQDSRGSHSPLHF. The CDR3 DNA reads TGCGCCAGCAGCCAAGACAGTCGCGGGAGTCATTCACCCCTCCACTTT.

J is TRBJ1-2 and V is TRBV7-9, with D unclear. The CDR3 covers 15 residues. V gave up 2 bases and J gave up 2 bases, with 12 bases separating them. The germline gives CDR1 SEHNR, CDR2 FQNEAQ (reference sequence). CDR3 region: CASSLLPAANYGYTF. In nucleotides, the CDR3 is TGTGCCAGCAGCTTACTGCCAGCGGCCAACTATGGCTACACCTTC.

This chain joins TRBV19 and TRBJ2-5; D is possibly TRBD1 (5 bases). CDR1 and CDR2 (germline): LNHDA, SQIVND (reference sequence). V was clipped by 5 bases and J by 2 bases, with 15 bases between them. This CDR3 has 15 residues. The CDR3 DNA sequence: TGTGCCAGTAGTGCCCGACAGAGTCCTCAAGAGACCCAGTACTTC. As protein: CASSARQSPQETQYF.

This clone appeared once. The rearrangement uses TRBV25-1 and TRBJ2-7; tentatively, D is TRBD2 (5 bases). The germline V gene has CDR1 MGHDK and CDR2 SYGVNS. The CDR3 is 12 amino acids. Deletions cut 5 bases from V and 6 bases from J, with 11 bases between. The CDR3 here is CASSIIRGEQYF. The CDR3 nucleotides are TGTGCCAGCAGTATCATACGGGGCGAGCAGTACTTC.

V usage is TRBV14 and J usage is TRBJ1-2; D is uncertain. This CDR3 region has 14 residues. CDR1 is SGHDN, CDR2 FVKESK, per germline. Trimming shortened V by 2 bases and J by 4 bases, and 11 bases separated the two germline ends. DNA for the CDR3: TGTGCCAGCAGCCAATTACACGGGAGCTATGGCTACACCTTC. Amino acids: CASSQLHGSYGYTF.

The genes are TRBV19 and TRBJ2-7; D gene unclear. Germline assignment: CDR1 LNHDA and CDR2 SQIVND (reference sequence). This CDR3 has 15 residues. Trimming took off 1 base at V and 3 bases at J, with 13 bases between the two ends. The CDR3 DNA reads as TGTGCCAGTAGTATAGGGGCTTCAAGCTACTACGAGCAGTACTTC. This translates into CASSIGASSYYEQYF.

The gene calls are TRBV7-9 and TRBJ2-5; no clear D gene. Trimming shortened V by 1 base and J by 12 bases, and 12 bases separated the two germline ends. Germline V CDR1 and CDR2: SEHNR, FQNEAQ (reference sequence). This CDR3 has 12 residues. The CDR3 region has the DNA TGTGCCAGCAGCTTAGGCCGGGTTGTGGAGTACTTC. Translating gives CASSLGRVVEYF.

V usage is TRBV29-1 and J usage is TRBJ2-2; no reliable D call. The ends were cut back, 4 bases at V and 6 bases at J, with 3 bases in the middle. The CDR3 extends over 10 amino acids. The germline CDR1 and CDR2 sequences are SQVTM and ANQGSEA. CDR3 sequence: CSVAAGELFF. CDR3 DNA: TGCAGCGTTGCAGCCGGGGAGCTGTTTTTT.

The J gene is TRBJ1-2, the V gene TRBV9; 9 nucleotides align to TRBD1. From germline, CDR1 is SGDLS and CDR2 YYNGEE. This CDR3 has 15 amino acids. V trimming: 3 bases; J trimming: 2 bases; junction bases outside the gene matches: 5. This chain's CDR3 is CASSGRQGDNYGYTF. The CDR3, as DNA: TGTGCCAGCAGCGGACGACAGGGGGACAACTATGGCTACACCTTC.

The chain uses TRBV4-3 and TRBJ2-3; TRBD2 agrees at 7 bases. Germline values: CDR1 LGHNA, CDR2 YSLEER. V gave up 0 bases and J gave up 5 bases; unmatched junction bases: 2. This CDR3 has 14 amino acids. CDR3 in amino acids: CASSQDGGVDTQYF. DNA of the CDR3: TGCGCCAGCAGCCAAGATGGGGGGGTAGATACGCAGTATTTT.

The chain couples TRBV19 to TRBJ1-2, with 8 nucleotides matching TRBD1. CDR1 is LNHDA, CDR2 SQIVND, per germline (reference sequence). V gave up 3 bases and J gave up 5 bases; unmatched junction bases: 5. The CDR3 contains 14 residues. The CDR3 loop reads CASSIKQGEYGYTF. CDR3 DNA: TGTGCCAGTAGTATCAAACAGGGGGAGTATGGCTACACCTTC.

The V call is TRBV7-8, the J call TRBJ1-2; D perhaps matches TRBD1 (6 bases). Germline-derived CDR1 and CDR2 are SGHVS and FQNEAQ. This CDR3 has 13 amino acids. V was cut by 2 bases and J by 8 bases, with 12 bases left in between. The CDR3 here is CASSLSGQGGYTF. Here the CDR3 DNA reads TGTGCCAGCAGCTTATCGGGCCAGGGGGGCTACACCTTC.

The chain recombines TRBV6-6 with TRBJ1-1, with D tentatively TRBD1 (6 bases). Germline-derived CDR1 and CDR2 are MNHNY and SVGAGI (reference sequence). The V end was cut by 2 bases, the J end by 6 bases, with 7 bases between. CDR3 length equals 12 residues. The CDR3: CASSYEGAEAFF. The CDR3 DNA follows: TGTGCCAGCAGTTACGAGGGGGCTGAAGCTTTCTTT.

This sequence joins TRBV9 and TRBJ1-2, with D unclear. From germline, CDR1 is SGDLS and CDR2 YYNGEE. The CDR3 spans 13 residues. Trimming pared 0 bases from V and 1 base from J, leaving 4 bases between. DNA for the CDR3: TGTGCCAGCAGCGTAGTCAATAACTATGGCTACACCTTC. This codes for CASSVVNNYGYTF.

The chain has TRBV9 and TRBJ2-5; 9 positions agree with TRBD2. The junction had 5 bases not matched to a gene; V was cut back by 0 bases and J by 5 bases. Germline CDR1 SGDLS, CDR2 YYNGEE. This CDR3 spans 15 amino acids. The CDR3 coding sequence is TGTGCCAGCAGCGTAGATTCGAGCGGGGGGGAGACCCAGTACTTC. Residues: CASSVDSSGGETQYF.

The chain combines TRBV6-7 with TRBJ1-2; TRBD1 matches at 7 bases. TRBV6-7 is filed as an ORF, its function uncertain. The V and J ends lost 0 bases and 6 bases, in that order; junction bases with no gene match: 7. This CDR3 region has 15 residues. The CDR3: CASSYSYLQGNGYTF. Written as DNA, the CDR3 is TGTGCCAGCAGTTACTCCTATCTACAGGGGAATGGCTACACCTTC.

J is TRBJ1-2 and V is TRBV9, with D possibly matching TRBD1 (6 bases). Germline V gives CDR1 SGDLS, CDR2 YYNGEE. Trimming pared 4 bases from V and 0 bases from J, leaving 16 bases between. The CDR3 sequence is 16 residues long. In DNA form, the CDR3 reads TGTGCCAGCAGCCCCGGGACATCGTTCTCTAACTATGGCTACACCTTC. Its protein is CASSPGTSFSNYGYTF.

The chain couples TRBV6-1 to TRBJ2-2; the match to TRBD1 covers 7 bases. V was pared by 8 bases and J by 4 bases, with 4 bases of the junction left unmatched. Per germline, CDR1 MNHNS and CDR2 SASEGT. The CDR3 runs 13 residues. The chain's CDR3 is CASDREGTGELFF. The CDR3 region has the DNA TGTGCCAGCGACAGGGAAGGCACCGGGGAGCTGTTTTTT.

The rearrangement joins TRBV5-1 to TRBJ2-3; 10 bases agree with TRBD2. CDR3 length: 16 residues. V was clipped by 4 bases and J by 6 bases; unmatched bases: 11. Germline V gene lookup returns CDR1 SGHRS and CDR2 YFSETQ. For the CDR3, the DNA is TGCGCCAGCAGCCCGACACATAGCGGGGGGAGGGATACGCAGTATTTT. Translation gives CASSPTHSGGRDTQYF.

This chain links TRBV5-6 with TRBJ2-4; 7 nucleotides match TRBD2. Germline V gives CDR1 SGHDT, CDR2 YYEEEE. V shed 3 bases and J 0 bases; nucleotides not matched to a gene: 6. This CDR3 is 16 amino acids long. The CDR3 sequence: CASSWGEGIAKNIQYF. The CDR3 nucleotides are TGTGCCAGCAGCTGGGGGGAGGGGATAGCCAAAAACATTCAGTACTTC.

The chain joins TRBV19 to TRBJ1-6; D uncertain. From germline, CDR1 is LNHDA and CDR2 SQIVND (reference sequence). This CDR3 has 15 residues. V was clipped by 4 bases and J by 7 bases, with 14 bases between them. The DNA of the CDR3 is TGTGCCAGTAGTACCGGGGAGTTCGGGAATTCACCCCTCCACTTT. Translation gives CASSTGEFGNSPLHF.

This clone was recorded once. The V call is TRBV6-5, the J call TRBJ2-2; 8 bases fit TRBD2. The CDR3 runs 16 residues. Per germline, CDR1 MNHEY and CDR2 SVGAGI. V was clipped by 4 bases and J by 1 base; unmatched bases: 5. CDR3 region: CASSSRTSLNTGELFF. In nucleotides, the CDR3 is TGTGCCAGCAGTTCCCGGACTAGCTTGAACACCGGGGAGCTGTTTTTT.

The genes are TRBV6-4 and TRBJ2-1; 10 nucleotides agree with TRBD2. This CDR3 region has 15 residues. With 3 bases clipped from V and 8 bases from J, the junction kept 7 bases outside the gene matches. Germline V gene sequence: CDR1 MRHNA, CDR2 SNTAGT. CDR3 amino acids: CASSEEAGGRDEQFF. For the CDR3, the DNA is TGTGCCAGCAGTGAGGAAGCGGGGGGGCGGGATGAGCAGTTCTTC.

The chain carries TRBV4-3 and TRBJ2-1; 8 nucleotides match TRBD1. V was clipped by 2 bases and J by 5 bases; unmatched bases: 8. The germline gives CDR1 LGHNA, CDR2 YSLEER. The CDR3 loop spans 16 amino acids. The CDR3, as DNA: TGCGCCAGCAGCCAATTAGACAGGGGCACTCACAATGAGCAGTTCTTC. Protein: CASSQLDRGTHNEQFF.

The chain has TRBV7-9 and TRBJ2-7; D perhaps matches TRBD1 (6 bases). Trimming pared 4 bases from V and 7 bases from J, leaving 17 bases between. Germline V lookup: CDR1 SEHNR, CDR2 FQNEAQ (reference sequence). CDR3 length equals 14 residues. In DNA, the CDR3 is TGTGCCAGCAGCTCCGGCAGGGGCCGGTGGGAGCAGTACTTC. Its protein is CASSSGRGRWEQYF.

The rearrangement uses TRBV7-8 and TRBJ2-2, with a tentative D call TRBD1 (6 bases). The CDR3 has 17 amino acids. The germline V and J ends were trimmed by 6 bases and 0 bases, with 17 bases remaining between them. Germline V gives CDR1 SGHVS, CDR2 FQNEAQ. The chain's CDR3 is CASRGQISGANTGELFF. The CDR3, as DNA: TGTGCCAGCAGAGGACAGATCTCAGGCGCGAACACCGGGGAGCTGTTTTTT.